Reported below is one T cell receptor (beta chain). This specimen belongs to a study of OX40 agonist ivuxolimab in advanced cancers. The method was immunoSEQ multiplex PCR; TCRdb's version includes in-frame clones alone and lacks a portion of them. The repertoire holds over 65,000 clones, with under 90% as singletons. This CDR3 region has 14 residues. From germline, CDR1 is SGHRS and CDR2 YFSETQ. V lost 3 bases to trimming and J lost 4 bases; unmatched junction nucleotides: 6. Material: CD4+ or CD8+ T cells sorted from blood, obtained in a trial of the OX40 agonist ivuxolimab. This sequence originates from an adult with an advanced solid tumor such as melanoma, head and neck, liver or kidney cancer. This sequence joins TRBV5-1 and TRBJ1-2; TRBD1 matches 7 bases. The CDR3 protein is CASSSQGQSYGYTF. In nucleotides, the CDR3 is TGCGCCAGCAGCTCCCAGGGACAGTCCTATGGCTACACCTTC.